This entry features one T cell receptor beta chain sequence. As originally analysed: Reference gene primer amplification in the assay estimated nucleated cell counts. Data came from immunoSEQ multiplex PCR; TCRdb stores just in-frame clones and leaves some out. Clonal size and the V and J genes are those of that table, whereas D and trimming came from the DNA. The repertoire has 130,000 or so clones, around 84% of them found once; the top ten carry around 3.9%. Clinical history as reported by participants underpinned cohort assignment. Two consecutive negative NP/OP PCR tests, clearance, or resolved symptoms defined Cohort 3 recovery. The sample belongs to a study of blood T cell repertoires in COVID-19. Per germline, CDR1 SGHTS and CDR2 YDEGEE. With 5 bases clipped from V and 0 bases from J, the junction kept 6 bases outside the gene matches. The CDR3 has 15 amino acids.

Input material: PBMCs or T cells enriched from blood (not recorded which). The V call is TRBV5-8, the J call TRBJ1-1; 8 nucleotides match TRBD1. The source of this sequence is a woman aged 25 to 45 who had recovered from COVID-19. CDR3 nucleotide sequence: TGTGCCAGCAGGCTACCGGGACAGGTGAACACTGAAGCTTTCTTT. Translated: CASRLPGQVNTEAFF.